This T cell receptor beta chain was recorded in a study of tumor-infiltrating lymphocytes in primary liver carcinoma. Study-wide results and caveats: Tumor-adjacent and tumor-blood pairs showed less overlap than tumor region pairs. Tumor samples exhibited a significantly greater top-250-clone fraction than blood samples (p = 0.039).

Starting material for RNA and DNA co-extraction consisted of about 17-31 mg of unsorted bulk tissue. Looked up from germline, CDR1 is MGHRA and CDR2 is YSYEKL. The CDR3 is 15 residues long. Details on this clonotype: Its antigen is undetermined. The junction departs from the called germline gene at one end, perhaps through a read error.

Constant-region priming of 500 ng total RNA yielded TCR beta cDNA. Three rounds of nested multiplex PCR with slightly modified ARM-PCR produced TCR beta libraries. Amplification in the first two PCR rounds was performed using TRBV1-TRBV30 forward primers and a C-beta reverse primer for around 11 cycles each. TCRdb re-analysed the multiplex PCR reads in MiXCR, keeping a single row per CDR3 protein. The repertoire holds about 96,000 distinct CDR3 sequences, with just under 70% as singletons. The rearrangement uses TRBV4-1 and TRBJ2-7; TRBD2 matches at 8 bases. Specimen: tumor-adjacent normal liver tissue. This TCR came from a man aged 40-55 years with primary liver carcinoma and hepatitis B virus infection. CDR3 in DNA: TGCGCCAGCAGCCAAGAGGGACTAGTGGCCTACGAGCAGCACTTC. Translation: CASSQEGLVAYEQHF.